This T cell receptor beta chain was retrieved from a study of T cells in Graves' hyperthyroidism and ophthalmopathy. V was trimmed by 8 bases and J by 1 base, leaving 9 bases between them. CDR3 size: 13 residues. Looked up from germline, CDR1 is SGHVT and CDR2 is SQSDAQ. This clonotype has at least ten counts. Researchers took RNA transcripts and amplified the TCR beta CDR3 regions from them. First-round RT-PCR of the TCR CDR3 relied on the HTBI primer set. In TCRdb, the multiplex PCR reads were re-called with MiXCR into one record per CDR3 protein. The top ten clones hold about 4% of a sample with hundreds of thousands of distinct CDR3 sequences, under 15% of them seen once.

This clonotype was sampled from a woman between 35 and 50 years old with Graves' ophthalmopathy. The chain joins TRBV7-4 to TRBJ1-3; no definite D call. What was sequenced was blood. CDR3 residues: CASGLPSGNTIYF. CDR3 nucleotide sequence: TGTGCCAGCGGTCTCCCTTCTGGAAACACCATATATTTT. The whole variable domain, filled in from reference TRBV7-4 and TRBJ1-3, reads GAGVSQSPRYKVAKRGRDVALRCDSISGHVTLYWYRQTLGQGSEVLTYSQSDAQRDKSGRPSGRFSAERPERSVSTLKIQRTEQGDSAVYLCASGLPSGNTIYFGEGSWLTVV.